Below are 25 T cell receptor beta chains sequenced from a single sample in a study of circulating CD8 cells and anti-PD-1 response in melanoma. Each library started from roughly 15 ng of total RNA using the QIAseq Immune Repertoire TCR panel. Each CDR3 protein gets one entry after TCRdb re-called the reads with MiXCR. The sample gives some 2,100 distinct CDR3 sequences, 6% to 7% of which show up once; 2.9% is in the top ten. Live CD3+CD8+TCRalphabeta+ cells were sorted into four subsets by PD-1 and/or TIGIT. Sequenced here: CD8+ T cells from PBMCs, sampled at baseline or after one month of anti-PD-1 therapy (not recorded which). These TCRs come from a human donor with melanoma.

This clonotype is medium-sized in the sample. The chain couples TRBV2 to TRBJ2-7; TRBD2 matches at 11 bases. The CDR3 consists of 14 residues. Losses at the gene ends were 6 bases for V and 4 bases for J; bases not matched to a gene: 5. CDR1 and CDR2 from the germline V gene are SNHLY and FYNNEI. CDR3 DNA sequence: TGTGCCAGCAGCCCCGGGACTAGCGGATACGAGCAGTACTTC. Protein product: CASSPGTSGYEQYF. Together with reference TRBV2 and TRBJ2-7, the CDR3 gives the full variable domain: EPEVTQTPSHQVTQMGQEVILRCVPISNHLYFYWYRQILGQKVEFLVSFYNNEISEKSEIFDDQFSVERPDGSNFTLKIRSTKLEDSAMYFCASSPGTSGYEQYFGPGTRLTVT.

This clonotype is judged medium-sized. The chain carries TRBV27 and TRBJ2-7; D is uncertain. The CDR3 totals 14 residues. CDR1 and CDR2 (germline): MNHEY, SMNVEV (reference sequence). The V end was cut by 5 bases, the J end by 2 bases, with 13 bases between. CDR3 in DNA: TGTGCCAGCAGTCCCGCCGGGTCTGCCTACGAGCAGTACTTC. Its protein product is CASSPAGSAYEQYF.

In this sample, this clonotype is medium-sized (0.01 to 0.1%). The chain joins TRBV4-1 to TRBJ2-3; 12 nucleotides line up with TRBD1. V dropped 3 bases and J dropped 4; count of bases not matched to a gene: 5. Germline V gene sequence: CDR1 MGHRA, CDR2 YSYEKL. The CDR3 contains 16 residues. CDR3 coding DNA: TGCGCCAGCAGCCATCTGGGACAGGGGGCTGCAGATACGCAGTATTTT. Translating gives CASSHLGQGAADTQYF.

This clonotype is labeled large (0.1 to 1%). The chain has TRBV9 and TRBJ2-2; TRBD2 agrees at 9 bases. J was trimmed by 5 bases and V by 5 bases; bases with no gene match: 4. This CDR3 is built from 14 residues. Germline assignment: CDR1 SGDLS and CDR2 YYNGEE. CDR3 region: CASRASGETGELFF. DNA of the CDR3: TGTGCCAGCAGGGCTAGCGGGGAAACCGGGGAGCTGTTTTTT.

Sample share makes this clonotype medium-sized. The J gene is TRBJ2-3, the V gene TRBV20-1; 8 nucleotides agree with TRBD1. The CDR3 runs 14 residues. Germline CDR1 DFQATT, CDR2 SNEGSKA (reference sequence). V gave up 2 bases and J gave up 2 bases; unmatched junction bases: 3. The CDR3 loop is CSARPDRDTDTQYF. In DNA form, the CDR3 reads TGCAGTGCTAGACCGGACAGGGACACAGATACGCAGTATTTT.

As concerns this clonotype: The conserved phenylalanine or tryptophan is not found at the CDR3 terminus, so this likely reflects a read error. This chain connects TRBV12-3 or TRBV12-4 to TRBJ2-5; 9 bases match TRBD1. This CDR3 has 15 amino acids. The CDR3 loop is CASSLAGTGTETQYS. CDR3 in DNA: TGTGCCAGCAGCTTAGCCGGGACAGGGACCGAGACCCAGTACTCC.

The chain joins TRBV19 to TRBJ2-1; D call uncertain. The CDR3 extends over 13 amino acids. Germline loops: CDR1 LNHDA, CDR2 SQIVND (reference sequence). Trimming cost V 3 bases and J 3 bases, with 6 bases left between them. The CDR3, as DNA: TGTGCCAGTAGTATTCGGCTCTACAATGAGCAGTTCTTC. Protein sequence: CASSIRLYNEQFF.

This clonotype was recorded a few times. V and J are TRBV19 and TRBJ2-4; no clear D. Germline CDR1 LNHDA, CDR2 SQIVND (reference sequence). The CDR3 has 13 residues. V lost 3 bases, J lost 3 bases, and 6 bases lay in between. The CDR3 loop reads CASSMGSKNIQYF. The DNA of the CDR3 is TGTGCCAGTAGTATGGGCAGCAAAAACATTCAGTACTTC.

This clonotype is judged medium-sized. V gene TRBV7-8 combines with J gene TRBJ2-7; no clear D gene. This CDR3 is 15 amino acids long. CDR1 is SGHVS and CDR2 is FQNEAQ in the germline V gene. Trimming shortened V by 2 bases and J by 1 base, and 12 bases separated the two germline ends. The DNA of the CDR3 is TGTGCCAGCAGCTTAATGTCGGTGGGGTCCTACGAGCAGTACTTC. It specifies CASSLMSVGSYEQYF.

By share, this clonotype ranks as medium-sized. This CDR3 is CASTSLFVGGYYGYTF. In nucleotides, the CDR3 is TGTGCCAGCACCTCCTTGTTTGTCGGGGGCTACTATGGCTACACCTTC. This chain links TRBV28 with TRBJ1-2; possibly TRBD1 for D (6 bases). Germline-derived CDR1 and CDR2 are MDHEN and SYDVKM. Between the trimmed V and J ends, which lost 7 bases and 3 bases, there was a span of 21 bases. CDR3 length: 16 residues.

This clonotype showed up just a few times. Since no conserved phenylalanine or tryptophan closes the CDR3, a read error is the likely cause. The rearrangement joins TRBV6-5 to TRBJ2-7; D tentatively fits TRBD1 or TRBD2 (6 bases each). This CDR3 region has 13 residues. The ends were cut back, 0 bases at V and 8 bases at J, with 11 bases in the middle. Germline CDR1 and CDR2: MNHEY and SVGAGI. The CDR3 is CASSYSGGSQQYS. The CDR3 nucleotides are TGTGCCAGCAGTTACTCGGGGGGCTCACAGCAGTACTCC.

This clonotype is deemed medium-sized. This chain connects TRBV27 to TRBJ2-7, with D hard to call. The V gene lost 5 bases and the J gene lost 4 bases, with 9 bases spanning the gap. The germline V gene has CDR1 MNHEY and CDR2 SMNVEV (reference sequence). This CDR3 is built from 12 residues. The CDR3 region is CASSPPAYEQYF. For the CDR3, the DNA is TGTGCCAGCAGTCCCCCGGCGTACGAGCAGTACTTC.

By frequency in the sample, this clonotype is medium-sized (0.01 to 0.1%). The chain couples TRBV19 to TRBJ2-7; D is perhaps TRBD2 (6 bases). Germline assignment: CDR1 LNHDA and CDR2 SQIVND (reference sequence). CDR3 length: 13 amino acids. Trimming left V 4 bases short and J 4 bases short, with 11 bases between. The CDR3 here is CASSRGLSYEQYF. Here the CDR3 DNA reads TGTGCCAGTAGTAGGGGACTGTCATACGAGCAGTACTTC.

This clonotype is labeled as medium-sized (0.01 to 0.1%). The chain recombines TRBV19 with TRBJ2-1, with D unresolved. This CDR3 has 12 amino acids. Germline CDR1 LNHDA, CDR2 SQIVND (reference sequence). V was trimmed by 5 bases and J by 6 bases, leaving 8 bases between them. The CDR3 loop is CASSPWGNEQFF. CDR3 sequence (DNA): TGTGCCAGTAGTCCATGGGGCAATGAGCAGTTCTTC.

This clonotype is large by share. J is TRBJ2-3 and V is TRBV9; tentatively, D is TRBD1 or TRBD2 (5 bases each). V lost 3 bases, J lost 7 bases, and 9 bases lay in between. CDR3 length: 12 residues. In germline, CDR1 is SGDLS, CDR2 YYNGEE. CDR3 sequence (DNA): TGTGCCAGCAGCGGGGGGATAAATACGCAGTATTTT. This encodes CASSGGINTQYF.

This clonotype is medium-sized within its sample. The gene calls are TRBV21-1 and TRBJ2-4; the DNA was not compared with TRBD2, the D call given in the table. TRBV21-1 constitutes a pseudogene. The CDR3 runs 16 residues. Written as DNA, the CDR3 is TGTGCCAGCAGCAAAGGGAGCGGTCGTGGCAAAAACATTCAGTACTTC. It translates to CASSKGSGRGKNIQYF.

In its sample, this clonotype is medium-sized (0.01 to 0.1%). V and J are TRBV5-1 and TRBJ1-2; D remains ambiguous. V lost 7 bases, J lost 6 bases, and 7 bases lay in between. The germline gives CDR1 SGHRS, CDR2 YFSETQ. This CDR3 spans 10 amino acids. This chain's CDR3 is CASGGDGYTF. The CDR3 DNA sequence: TGCGCCAGCGGAGGAGATGGCTACACCTTC.

This clonotype is medium-sized. The V call is TRBV28, the J call TRBJ1-3; D gene uncertain. Germline CDR1 and CDR2: MDHEN and SYDVKM. V shed 6 bases and J shed 2 bases, with 14 bases lying between them. The CDR3 is 15 residues long. The chain's CDR3 is CASSRRVETGNTIYF. The DNA of the CDR3 is TGTGCCAGCAGCCGCCGGGTGGAGACTGGAAACACCATATATTTT.

Regarding this clonotype: The junction shows a germline mismatch at one end, possibly a read error. The genes are TRBV28 and TRBJ2-7; 8 nucleotides line up with TRBD1. Germline CDR1 is MDHEN and CDR2 is SYDVKM. The CDR3 has 14 residues. In DNA, the CDR3 is TGTACCAGCAGTCCCGGACAGGGTTCCTACGAGCAGTACTTC. Translated: CTSSPGQGSYEQYF.

Only a few counts were recorded for this clonotype. The chain links TRBV30 to TRBJ2-1; no firm D call. Germline lookup yields CDR1 GTSNPN and CDR2 SVGIG (reference sequence). V lost 4 bases and J lost 7, with 23 bases in between. This CDR3 contains 16 residues. The CDR3 loop reads CAWMSGTSTFGNEQFF. CDR3 coding DNA: TGTGCCTGGATGTCAGGCACCAGTACATTCGGGAATGAGCAGTTCTTC.

By proportion, this clonotype is medium-sized. The chain links TRBV7-9 to TRBJ2-1, with 7 bases aligning to TRBD1. After removal of 6 bases from V and 7 bases from J, the junction contained 3 bases not matched to a gene. Germline loops: CDR1 SEHNR, CDR2 FQNEAQ (reference sequence). This CDR3 is 12 amino acids long. The DNA for the CDR3 is TGTGCCAGCAGTGGACAGGAAAATGAGCAGTTCTTC. Its translation is CASSGQENEQFF.

A few counts support this clonotype. The CDR3 sequence is CASNTGGYGYTF. The CDR3 bases are TGTGCCAGTAATACAGGGGGCTATGGCTACACCTTC. V gene TRBV19 combines with J gene TRBJ1-2; 8 bases align to TRBD1. Trimming at V came to 7 bases and at J to 4 bases, leaving 2 bases not matched to a gene. The CDR3 length is 12 residues. The germline gives CDR1 LNHDA, CDR2 SQIVND (reference sequence).

This clonotype is medium-sized in the sample. The chain carries TRBV28 and TRBJ2-5; D might be TRBD2 (6 bases). Trimming took off 3 bases at V and 5 bases at J, with 16 bases between the two ends. The CDR3 is made up of 15 amino acids. Germline values: CDR1 MDHEN, CDR2 SYDVKM. The CDR3 protein is CASSLRGGRWETQYF. In DNA, the CDR3 is TGTGCCAGCAGTTTGCGGGGTGGTCGGTGGGAGACCCAGTACTTC.

This clonotype has just a few counts. This chain connects TRBV19 to TRBJ1-1, with D hard to call. This CDR3 spans 15 amino acids. V was trimmed by 5 bases and J by 1 base, leaving 14 bases between them. Germline assignment: CDR1 LNHDA and CDR2 SQIVND (reference sequence). CDR3 region: CASSPSSAGNTEAFF. The CDR3 DNA sequence: TGTGCCAGTAGTCCCAGTTCCGCTGGGAACACTGAAGCTTTCTTT.

This clonotype is medium-sized by share. This sequence joins TRBV24-1 and TRBJ2-5; 7 positions match TRBD2. V lost 4 bases to trimming and J lost 5 bases; unmatched junction nucleotides: 6. CDR1 is KGHDR, CDR2 SFDVKD, per germline. There are 14 residues in the CDR3. This chain's CDR3 is CATSDLRGGETQYF. The CDR3 DNA follows: TGTGCCACCAGTGACCTGCGCGGGGGTGAGACCCAGTACTTC.